The 29 T cell receptor beta chains presented below share a single source sample, sequenced in a study of T cell responses to AZD1222 COVID-19 vaccine. Generated by immunoSEQ multiplex PCR, the TCRdb table keeps only in-frame clones and is missing some. The table lists over 130,000 clones, with about 2.2% in the top ten. Sequenced material: peripheral blood. These receptors came from an adult in good health.

In terms of frequency, this clone is large. The DNA for the CDR3 is TGTGCCAGTAGTATAGACTCCACACCGTACACTGAAGCTTTCTTT. It codes for CASSIDSTPYTEAFF. The chain recombines TRBV19 with TRBJ1-1; unclear D gene. V was pared by 0 bases and J by 3 bases, with 11 bases between. CDR1 and CDR2 from the germline V gene are LNHDA and SQIVND (reference sequence). CDR3 length: 15 amino acids.

The chain combines TRBV19 with TRBJ1-1; D is unresolved. Germline V gene sequence: CDR1 LNHDA, CDR2 SQIVND (reference sequence). The ends were cut back, 3 bases at V and 5 bases at J, with 10 bases in the middle. This CDR3 has 13 residues. The chain's CDR3 is CASSIWEGTEAFF. In DNA, the CDR3 is TGTGCCAGTAGTATCTGGGAGGGTACTGAAGCTTTCTTT.

The chain carries TRBV3-1 (or the pseudogene TRBV3-2) and TRBJ1-3; 10 bases match TRBD1. The germline gives CDR1 LGHDT, CDR2 YNNKEL (reference sequence). The CDR3 extends over 19 amino acids. After removal of 1 base from V and 0 bases from J, the junction contained 9 bases not matched to a gene. The CDR3 nucleotides are TGTGCCAGCAGCCAAGGTCAATCCGGGACAGGGGACTCTGGAAACACCATATATTTT. The encoded protein is CASSQGQSGTGDSGNTIYF.

For this clone: Other DNA sequences of this sample code for an identical CDR3. This chain uses TRBV19 with TRBJ1-2, with no clear D. With 9 bases removed from V and 4 bases from J, the gap between germline ends came to 21 bases. The CDR3 is made up of 15 amino acids. Germline assignment: CDR1 LNHDA and CDR2 SQIVND (reference sequence). The CDR3 sequence is CASKETPGDGYGYTF. The CDR3 nucleotides are TGTGCCAGCAAAGAGACCCCCGGGGATGGCTATGGCTACACCTTC.

V usage is TRBV7-3 and J usage is TRBJ1-1, with TRBD1 as a possible D gene (5 bases). The CDR3 runs 13 residues. Per germline, CDR1 SGHTA and CDR2 FQGTGA. V dropped 4 bases and J dropped 4 bases, with 10 bases sitting between them. The CDR3 DNA is TGTGCCAGCAGCTCTAGCGGGGGCACTGAAGCTTTCTTT. It codes for CASSSSGGTEAFF. Supplemented by reference TRBV7-3 and TRBJ1-1, the full variable domain reads GAGVSQTPSNKVTEKGKYVELRCDPISGHTALYWYRQSLGQGPEFLIYFQGTGAADDSGLPNDRFFAVRPEGSVSTLKIQRTERGDSAVYLCASSSSGGTEAFFGQGTRLTVV.

This chain links TRBV7-3 with TRBJ1-6; D is undetermined. CDR1 and CDR2 from the germline V gene are SGHTA and FQGTGA. This CDR3 is built from 14 residues. Deletions cut 2 bases from V and 6 bases from J, with 8 bases between. The CDR3 reads CASSLLPLNSPLHF. The DNA for the CDR3 is TGTGCCAGCAGCTTACTTCCCCTTAATTCACCCCTCCACTTT.

The chain links TRBV24-1 to TRBJ2-7, with 12 positions matching TRBD2. This CDR3 spans 16 amino acids. Germline assignment: CDR1 KGHDR and CDR2 SFDVKD. The V gene end was trimmed by 4 bases and the J gene end by 3 bases; junction bases not matched to a gene: 6. The DNA for the CDR3 is TGTGCCACCAGTGACCCCTCTAGCGGGGGGGGCTACGAGCAGTACTTC. This gives the protein CATSDPSSGGGYEQYF.

The chain combines TRBV6-5 with TRBJ2-2; D is undetermined. V dropped 6 bases and J dropped 4 bases, with 12 bases sitting between them. The CDR3 has 14 amino acids. Germline CDR1 is MNHEY and CDR2 is SVGAGI. CDR3 sequence reads: CASSPLRVTGELFF. As DNA, the CDR3 is TGTGCCAGCAGCCCCCTTCGGGTCACCGGGGAGCTGTTTTTT.

This chain uses TRBV5-8 with TRBJ1-2; possible D gene TRBD1, 6 bases. From germline, CDR1 is SGHTS and CDR2 YDEGEE. V was clipped by 1 base and J by 2 bases, with 9 bases between them. This CDR3 contains 14 residues. CDR3 nucleotide sequence: TGTGCCAGCAGCTTGATAGGGGGAAACTATGGCTACACCTTC. Amino acid sequence: CASSLIGGNYGYTF.

CDR3 in amino acids: CASRGTGSEQYF. Here the CDR3 DNA reads TGTGCCAGCAGGGGGACAGGTTCCGAGCAGTACTTC. The rearrangement joins TRBV25-1 to TRBJ2-7; 8 bases are a match to TRBD1. The CDR3 is 12 amino acids. Per germline, CDR1 MGHDK and CDR2 SYGVNS. V trimming: 6 bases; J trimming: 6 bases; junction bases outside the gene matches: 4.

This chain uses TRBV25-1 with TRBJ1-1; 7 bases align to TRBD1. With 5 bases clipped from V and 0 bases from J, the junction kept 6 bases outside the gene matches. Per the germline V gene, CDR1 is MGHDK and CDR2 is SYGVNS. The CDR3 contains 15 residues. The CDR3 loop reads CASSSRDSMNTEAFF. The CDR3 DNA reads TGTGCCAGCAGTTCACGGGACAGTATGAACACTGAAGCTTTCTTT.

V gene TRBV9 combines with J gene TRBJ1-1; the D gene is possibly TRBD1 (6 bases). Germline V gene data show CDR1 as SGDLS and CDR2 as YYNGEE. V shed 4 bases and J shed 1 base, with 14 bases lying between them. The CDR3 spans 15 residues. For the CDR3, the DNA is TGTGCCAGCAGCCCGAGGGGACACCGGAACACTGAAGCTTTCTTT. Translation gives CASSPRGHRNTEAFF.

The chain is built from TRBV10-3 and TRBJ2-7, with a weak D call TRBD2 (6 bases). CDR3 length equals 14 residues. The ends were cut back, 3 bases at V and 3 bases at J, with 12 bases in the middle. Germline V lookup: CDR1 ENHRY, CDR2 SYGVKD. The CDR3 loop is CAISDREEFYEQYF. The CDR3, as DNA: TGTGCCATCAGTGACAGGGAGGAATTCTACGAGCAGTACTTC.

The chain combines TRBV10-3 with TRBJ1-1; the D is unclear. V was clipped by 9 bases and J by 0 bases, with 11 bases between them. The CDR3 covers 13 residues. The germline V gene encodes CDR1 ENHRY and CDR2 SYGVKD. The CDR3 protein is CAISGEVNTEAFF. The CDR3 DNA reads TGTGCCATTTCCGGGGAGGTGAACACTGAAGCTTTCTTT.

This chain joins TRBV19 and TRBJ1-1, with D possibly TRBD1 on 5 matching bases. Per germline, CDR1 LNHDA and CDR2 SQIVND (reference sequence). V was clipped by 3 bases and J by 10 bases, with 21 bases between them. The CDR3 has 15 residues. The CDR3 loop reads CASSIGAGLELGAFF. DNA of the CDR3: TGTGCCAGTAGTATTGGGGCAGGGTTAGAACTCGGAGCTTTCTTT.

The V call is TRBV7-8, the J call TRBJ2-7; D possibly corresponds to TRBD2 (6 bases). The CDR3 extends over 16 amino acids. The V and J ends lost 5 bases and 2 bases respectively, with 19 bases between them. Germline CDR1 and CDR2: SGHVS and FQNEAQ. The CDR3 here is CASSPIRGLNPYEQYF. CDR3 bases: TGTGCCAGCAGCCCAATAAGGGGACTCAATCCCTACGAGCAGTACTTC.

This chain links TRBV19 with TRBJ1-5; 10 positions agree with TRBD1. The germline CDR1 and CDR2 sequences are LNHDA and SQIVND (reference sequence). V shed 7 bases, J shed 1 base, and the junction held 16 bases outside the gene matches. The length of the CDR3 is 19 residues. This chain's CDR3 is CASTVDGTGAVRSNQPQHF. CDR3 nucleotides: TGTGCCAGTACAGTAGATGGGACAGGGGCCGTTAGAAGCAATCAGCCCCAGCATTTT.

This chain uses TRBV25-1 with TRBJ2-3; D is ambiguous. CDR1 is MGHDK and CDR2 is SYGVNS in the germline V gene. There are 11 residues in the CDR3. Deletions cut 3 bases from V and 5 bases from J, with 3 bases between. In DNA form, the CDR3 reads TGTGCCAGCAGTGATCGAGATACGCAGTATTTT. This translates into CASSDRDTQYF.

The CDR3 bases are TGTGCCAGCAGTGAGACAGGGGTGTGGGAAAAACTGTTTTTT. Its protein product is CASSETGVWEKLFF. This chain links TRBV6-1 with TRBJ1-4; 8 nucleotides agree with TRBD1. Germline V gene data show CDR1 as MNHNS and CDR2 as SASEGT. V lost 3 bases, J lost 8 bases, and 5 bases stayed unmatched. CDR3 length: 14 amino acids.

The V call is TRBV30, the J call TRBJ1-3; D remains unclear. In germline, CDR1 is GTSNPN, CDR2 SVGIG (reference sequence). V lost 0 bases to trimming and J lost 5 bases, with 5 bases between them. This CDR3 is 12 amino acids long. The CDR3 region is CAWSVGRNTIYF. The CDR3 coding sequence is TGTGCCTGGAGTGTAGGTCGAAACACCATATATTTT. Drawing the rest from reference TRBV30 and TRBJ1-3, the complete variable domain is SQTIHQWPATLVQPVGSPLSLECTVEGTSNPNLYWYRQAAGRGLQLLFYSVGIGQISSEVPQNLSASRPQDRQFILSSKKLLLSDSGFYLCAWSVGRNTIYFGEGSWLTVV.

The chain has TRBV6-1 and TRBJ2-2; D remains ambiguous. The CDR3 extends over 15 amino acids. CDR1 MNHNS and CDR2 SASEGT come from the germline V gene. V was cut by 1 base and J by 5 bases, with 11 bases left in between. The CDR3 bases are TGTGCCAGCAGTGAAGTAGGTCCCGGGACCGGGGAGCTGTTTTTT. This encodes CASSEVGPGTGELFF.

CDR3 residues: CASSLRDRASYF. The DNA for the CDR3 is TGTGCCAGCAGCTTACGGGACAGGGCTTCCTACTTC. The chain joins TRBV7-8 to TRBJ2-7; 9 nucleotides line up with TRBD1. The CDR3 has 12 amino acids. Per germline, CDR1 SGHVS and CDR2 FQNEAQ. V gave up 2 bases and J gave up 13 bases; unmatched junction bases: 6. The full variable domain, in which reference TRBV7-8 and TRBJ2-7 provide the parts outside the CDR3, is GAGVSQSPRYKVAKRGQDVALRCDPISGHVSLFWYQQALGQGPEFLTYFQNEAQLDKSGLPSDRFFAERPEGSVSTLKIQRTQQEDSAVYLCASSLRDRASYFGPGTRLTVT.

The CDR3 region is CASSETGNTEAFF. The CDR3 region has the DNA TGTGCCAGCAGCGAAACAGGGAACACTGAAGCTTTCTTT. V gene TRBV7-3 combines with J gene TRBJ1-1; possible D gene TRBD1, 5 bases. Germline lookup yields CDR1 SGHTA and CDR2 FQGTGA. V dropped 5 bases and J dropped 1 base, with 8 bases sitting between them. The CDR3 loop spans 13 amino acids.

This chain uses TRBV28 with TRBJ2-2; 11 bases align to TRBD2. The length of the CDR3 is 17 residues. From germline, CDR1 is MDHEN and CDR2 SYDVKM. V lost 4 bases, J lost 2 bases, and 6 bases stayed unmatched. The CDR3 spells CASSWASGGQNTGELFF. Here the CDR3 DNA reads TGTGCCAGCAGTTGGGCTAGCGGGGGGCAAAACACCGGGGAGCTGTTTTTT.

The chain combines TRBV12-3 or TRBV12-4 with TRBJ2-7, with 7 bases matching TRBD1. The CDR3 is made up of 13 amino acids. V was clipped by 5 bases and J by 3 bases; unmatched bases: 4. The CDR3 sequence is CASSPGQYYEQYF. The CDR3 nucleotides are TGTGCCAGCAGTCCGGGACAGTACTACGAGCAGTACTTC.

This chain uses TRBV4-2 with TRBJ2-1; D not resolved. Germline loops: CDR1 LGHNA, CDR2 YNFKEQ. CDR3 length: 15 residues. Trimming removed 1 base from V and 0 bases from J, with 7 bases in between. This CDR3 reads CASSQVFGSYNEQFF. As DNA, the CDR3 is TGTGCCAGCAGCCAAGTATTCGGCTCCTACAATGAGCAGTTCTTC.

CDR3 in DNA: TGTGCCAGCAGCCCTGGTCGGTTTGTGGGCTACACCTTC. The encoded protein is CASSPGRFVGYTF. This chain uses TRBV7-2 with TRBJ1-2, with D unclear. CDR1 SGHTA and CDR2 FQGNSA come from the germline V gene. The CDR3 is 13 amino acids. The ends were cut back, 5 bases at V and 8 bases at J, with 15 bases in the middle.

Of note for this clone: At the DNA level, this CDR3 is encoded by other sequences in the same sample as well. The chain carries TRBV12-3 or TRBV12-4 and TRBJ2-5, with D uncertain. The CDR3 is 11 residues long. The V end was cut by 3 bases, the J end by 4 bases, with 3 bases between. The CDR3 loop is CASSLRETQYF. The CDR3 DNA follows: TGTGCCAGCAGTTTGAGAGAGACCCAGTACTTC.

The chain is built from TRBV27 and TRBJ1-1; D is ambiguous. The CDR3 consists of 13 residues. V lost 4 bases and J 8 bases, leaving 14 bases between the germline ends. CDR1 and CDR2 from the germline V gene are MNHEY and SMNVEV (reference sequence). CDR3 sequence reads: CASSYGGLAEAFF. The CDR3 region has the DNA TGTGCCAGCAGTTATGGCGGACTGGCCGAAGCTTTCTTT.